This T cell receptor beta chain emerged from a study of T-cell memory formation after mild COVID-19. Study findings and constraints: The CD4+ clones that contracted clustered mainly within CM and EM, and the CD8+ clones concentrated in EMRA.

CDR3 size: 17 residues. V dropped 0 bases and J dropped 4 bases, with 17 bases sitting between them. Germline V lookup: CDR1 SGHRS, CDR2 YFSETQ. TCRdb redid the calling of the 5' RACE reads with MiXCR, one entry per CDR3 protein. The data show some 120,000 distinct CDR3 sequences, about 15% seen once. Note on this clonotype: Antigen unknown.

The chain joins TRBV5-1 to TRBJ1-3, with D possibly TRBD1 on 6 matching bases. Sample: PBMCs or a T cell subset sorted from them (not recorded which). The sequence was obtained from a man aged 18 to 30 who had mild COVID-19 (a few samples of this study predate the infection). Cell type and time point are not known. CDR3 in DNA: TGCGCCAGCAGCTTGGTCGTCCGGGGGGCGCAAGGAAACACCATATATTTT. Translated: CASSLVVRGAQGNTIYF.